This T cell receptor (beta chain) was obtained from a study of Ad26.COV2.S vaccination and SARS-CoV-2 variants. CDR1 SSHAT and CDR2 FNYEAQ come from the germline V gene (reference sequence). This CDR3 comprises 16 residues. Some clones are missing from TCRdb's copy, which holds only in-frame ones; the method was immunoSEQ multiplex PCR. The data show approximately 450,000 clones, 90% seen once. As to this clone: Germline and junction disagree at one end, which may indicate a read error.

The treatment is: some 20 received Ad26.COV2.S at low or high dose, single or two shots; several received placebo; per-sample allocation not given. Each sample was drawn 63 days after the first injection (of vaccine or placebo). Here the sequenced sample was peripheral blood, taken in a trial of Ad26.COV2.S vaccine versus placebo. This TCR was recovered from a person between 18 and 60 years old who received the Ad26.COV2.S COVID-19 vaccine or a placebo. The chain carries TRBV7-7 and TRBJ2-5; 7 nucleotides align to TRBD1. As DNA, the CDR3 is TGTGCTAGCAGCTTAGGGATAGGGGGCCACCAAGAGACCCAGTACTTC. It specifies CASSLGIGGHQETQYF.